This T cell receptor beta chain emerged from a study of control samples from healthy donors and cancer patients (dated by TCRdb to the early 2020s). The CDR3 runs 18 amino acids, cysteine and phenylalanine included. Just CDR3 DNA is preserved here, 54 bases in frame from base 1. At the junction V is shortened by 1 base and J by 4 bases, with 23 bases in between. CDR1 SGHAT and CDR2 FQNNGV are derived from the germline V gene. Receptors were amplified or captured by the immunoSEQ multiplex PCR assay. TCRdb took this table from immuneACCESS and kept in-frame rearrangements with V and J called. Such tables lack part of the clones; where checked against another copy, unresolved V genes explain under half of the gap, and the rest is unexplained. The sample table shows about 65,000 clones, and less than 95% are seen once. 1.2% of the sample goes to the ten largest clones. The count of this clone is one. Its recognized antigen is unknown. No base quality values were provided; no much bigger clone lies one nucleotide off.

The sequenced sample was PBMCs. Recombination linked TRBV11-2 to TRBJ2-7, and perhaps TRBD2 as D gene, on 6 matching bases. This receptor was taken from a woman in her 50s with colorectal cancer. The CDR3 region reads CASSLGIPGTGVGYEQYF. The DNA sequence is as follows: TGTGCCAGCAGCTTAGGGATACCCGGGACTGGGGTGGGGTACGAGCAGTACTTC.